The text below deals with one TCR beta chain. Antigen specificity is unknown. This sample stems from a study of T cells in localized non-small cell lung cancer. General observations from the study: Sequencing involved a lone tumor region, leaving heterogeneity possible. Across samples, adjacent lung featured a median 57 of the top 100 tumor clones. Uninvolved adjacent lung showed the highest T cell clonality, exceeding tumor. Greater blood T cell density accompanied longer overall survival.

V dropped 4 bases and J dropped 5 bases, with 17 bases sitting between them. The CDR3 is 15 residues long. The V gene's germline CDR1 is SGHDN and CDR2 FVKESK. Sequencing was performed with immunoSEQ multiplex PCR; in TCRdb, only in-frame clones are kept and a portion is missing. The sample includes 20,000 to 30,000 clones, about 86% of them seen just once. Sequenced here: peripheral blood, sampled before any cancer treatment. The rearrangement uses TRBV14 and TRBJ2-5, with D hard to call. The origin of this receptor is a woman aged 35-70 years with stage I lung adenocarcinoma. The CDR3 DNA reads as TGTGCCAGCAGCCCTTTAACGCAGGCCCCGGAGACCCAGTACTTC. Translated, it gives CASSPLTQAPETQYF. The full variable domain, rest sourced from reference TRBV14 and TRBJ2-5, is EAGVTQFPSHSVIEKGQTVTLRCDPISGHDNLYWYRRVMGKEIKFLLHFVKESKQDESGMPNNRFLAERTGGTYSTLKVQPAELEDSGVYFCASSPLTQAPETQYFGPGTRLLVL.